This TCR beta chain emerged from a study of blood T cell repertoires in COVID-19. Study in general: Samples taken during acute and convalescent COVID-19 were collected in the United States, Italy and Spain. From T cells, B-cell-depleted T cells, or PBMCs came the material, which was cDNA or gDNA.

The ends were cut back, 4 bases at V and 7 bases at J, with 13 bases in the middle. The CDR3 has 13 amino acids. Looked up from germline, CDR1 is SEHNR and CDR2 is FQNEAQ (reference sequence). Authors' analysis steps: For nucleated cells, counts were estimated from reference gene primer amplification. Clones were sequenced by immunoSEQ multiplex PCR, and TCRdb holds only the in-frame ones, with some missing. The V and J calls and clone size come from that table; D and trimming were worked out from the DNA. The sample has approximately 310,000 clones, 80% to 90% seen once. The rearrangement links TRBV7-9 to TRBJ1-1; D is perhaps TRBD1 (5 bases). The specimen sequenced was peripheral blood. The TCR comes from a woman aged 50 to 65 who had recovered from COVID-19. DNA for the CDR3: TGTGCCAGCAGCTCGACAGTGAACCATGAAGCTTTCTTT. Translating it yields CASSSTVNHEAFF.